These 30 T cell receptor beta chains came from one sample sequenced in a study of blood T cell repertoires in COVID-19. The repertoire was sequenced with immunoSEQ multiplex PCR; TCRdb's copy has only in-frame clones and lacks some. The sample contains some 200,000 clones, approximately 80% of which appear only once. Sequencing used PBMCs or T cells enriched from blood (not recorded which). The receptors shown here come from a woman between 35 and 50 years old with acute COVID-19.

The chain uses TRBV27 and TRBJ1-1; D might be TRBD1 (6 bases). V was cut by 5 bases and J by 1 base, with 17 bases left in between. The CDR3 totals 16 residues. The germline V gene encodes CDR1 MNHEY and CDR2 SMNVEV (reference sequence). The CDR3 protein is CASSGTTGTGNTEAFF. CDR3 bases: TGTGCCAGCAGTGGAACTACAGGGACGGGGAACACTGAAGCTTTCTTT.

V is TRBV5-6 and J is TRBJ2-5, with TRBD1 identical over 10 bases. The CDR3 totals 14 residues. From germline, CDR1 is SGHDT and CDR2 YYEEEE. Trimming took 4 bases from V and 5 from J; bases not matched to a gene: 5. CDR3 residues: CASSPGTGVETQYF. DNA for the CDR3: TGTGCCAGCAGCCCCGGGACAGGGGTTGAGACCCAGTACTTC.

V gene TRBV3-1 (or the pseudogene TRBV3-2) combines with J gene TRBJ2-7; TRBD1 aligns across 9 bases. The CDR3 extends over 16 amino acids. The V segment lost 3 bases and the J segment 4 bases; nucleotides outside the gene matches: 10. Germline assignment: CDR1 LGHDT and CDR2 YNNKEL (reference sequence). This CDR3 reads CASSHLIGTGFYEQYF. For the CDR3, the DNA is TGTGCCAGCAGCCACCTAATTGGGACAGGGTTTTACGAGCAGTACTTC.

The chain joins TRBV18 to TRBJ1-2, with a tentative D call TRBD1 (6 bases). The CDR3 spans 15 residues. Trimming took 6 bases from V and 1 from J, leaving 15 bases between them. The V gene's germline CDR1 is KGHSH and CDR2 LQKENI. The CDR3 protein is CASSSNPDSNYGYTF. DNA of the CDR3: TGTGCCAGCTCGTCAAACCCGGACAGTAACTATGGCTACACCTTC.

The V and J genes are TRBV29-1 and TRBJ2-6; D is possibly TRBD1 (6 bases). CDR3 length: 17 amino acids. CDR1 is SQVTM and CDR2 is ANQGSEA in the germline V gene. V was trimmed by 5 bases and J by 0 bases, leaving 17 bases between them. The CDR3 here is CSVRTGSSGSGANVLTF. The DNA of the CDR3 is TGCAGCGTTAGAACAGGGTCCTCGGGCTCTGGGGCCAACGTCCTGACTTTC. The entire variable domain, with the rest obtained from reference TRBV29-1 and TRBJ2-6, is as follows: SAVISQKPSRDICQRGTSLTIQCQVDSQVTMMFWYRQQPGQSLTLIATANQGSEATYESGFVIDKFPISRPNLTFSTLTVSNMSPEDSSIYLCSVRTGSSGSGANVLTFGAGSRLTVL.

V gene TRBV28 combines with J gene TRBJ1-2; D remains unclear. The V and J ends lost 11 bases and 3 bases respectively, with 10 bases between them. Germline V CDR1 and CDR2: MDHEN, SYDVKM. The CDR3 length is 11 residues. The CDR3 DNA is TGTGCCTCCACAGCCGACTATGGCTACACCTTC. It specifies CASTADYGYTF.

This chain joins TRBV28 and TRBJ1-2; D uncertain. V lost 5 bases and J lost 4, with 11 bases in between. Germline loops: CDR1 MDHEN, CDR2 SYDVKM. The CDR3 has 13 amino acids. CDR3 sequence: CASSPFPLYGYTF. CDR3 nucleotide sequence: TGTGCCAGCAGTCCTTTTCCTCTCTATGGCTACACCTTC.

This chain connects TRBV9 to TRBJ1-6; 7 nucleotides line up with TRBD1. From germline, CDR1 is SGDLS and CDR2 YYNGEE. The trim removed 1 base at V and 5 bases at J, leaving 6 bases unmatched. The length of the CDR3 is 16 residues. The CDR3 DNA is TGTGCCAGCAGCGTACTCGGGACAGCAGATAATTCACCCCTCCACTTT. Encoded protein: CASSVLGTADNSPLHF. Drawing the rest from reference TRBV9 and TRBJ1-6, the complete variable domain is DSGVTQTPKHLITATGQRVTLRCSPRSGDLSVYWYQQSLDQGLQFLIQYYNGEERAKGNILERFSAQQFPDLHSELNLSSLELGDSALYFCASSVLGTADNSPLHFGNGTRLTVT.

The V gene is TRBV4-2, the J gene TRBJ2-3; D is perhaps TRBD2 (6 bases). The CDR3 is 15 residues long. Between the trimmed V and J ends, which lost 5 bases and 4 bases, there was a span of 16 bases. The germline V gene has CDR1 LGHNA and CDR2 YNFKEQ. CDR3 bases: TGTGCCAGCAGCGAGACTAGTTCCAGGGCAGATACGCAGTATTTT. It codes for CASSETSSRADTQYF.

The rearrangement uses TRBV7-2 and TRBJ1-1, with 7 bases matching TRBD1. J gave up 1 base and V 6 bases, and 5 bases lay outside the gene matches. The germline V gene has CDR1 SGHTA and CDR2 FQGNSA. The CDR3 is 14 amino acids. CDR3 DNA sequence: TGTGCCAGCAGGCCGGGACAGAAGAACACTGAAGCTTTCTTT. It specifies CASRPGQKNTEAFF.

The gene calls are TRBV7-2 and TRBJ1-4; D is possibly TRBD1 (5 bases). This CDR3 is 15 amino acids long. Deletions cut 5 bases from V and 7 bases from J, with 17 bases between. Germline lookup yields CDR1 SGHTA and CDR2 FQGNSA. The DNA of the CDR3 is TGTGCCAGCAGCACCGGAGGGCGGGGCGGTGAAAAACTGTTTTTT. This sequence encodes CASSTGGRGGEKLFF.

For the CDR3, the DNA is TGTGCCAGCAGCGTATCCGGGACAAGAACCCATGAAGCTTTCTTT. This sequence encodes CASSVSGTRTHEAFF. The chain links TRBV7-2 to TRBJ1-1; tentative D call: TRBD1 (6 bases). V lost 5 bases and J lost 7, with 20 bases in between. This CDR3 spans 15 amino acids. The germline V gene encodes CDR1 SGHTA and CDR2 FQGNSA.

The chain combines TRBV7-9 with TRBJ2-7; perhaps TRBD1 as D (6 bases). V was shortened by 1 base and J by 0 bases, with 10 bases between the two germline ends. Germline V gene sequence: CDR1 SEHNR, CDR2 FQNEAQ (reference sequence). The CDR3 extends over 15 amino acids. CDR3 nucleotides: TGTGCCAGCAGCTTAGGGCAGGGGCTCTCCTACGAGCAGTACTTC. Its protein is CASSLGQGLSYEQYF.

This chain links TRBV11-2 with TRBJ2-5; a possible D gene is TRBD2 (7 bases). Germline V gene sequence: CDR1 SGHAT, CDR2 FQNNGV. The CDR3 runs to 15 residues. Deletions cut 5 bases from V and 0 bases from J, with 13 bases between. The CDR3 DNA reads as TGTGCCAGCAGCGGGGGGGGCCTGTACCAAGAGACCCAGTACTTC. Its translation is CASSGGGLYQETQYF.

This clone has a single count. The CDR3 loop reads CASSPRTGQSSGNTIYF. CDR3 coding DNA: TGTGCCAGCTCACCAAGGACAGGTCAGAGCTCTGGAAACACCATATATTTT. J is TRBJ1-3 and V is TRBV18, with TRBD1 matching over 7 bases. Per germline, CDR1 KGHSH and CDR2 LQKENI. Unmatched junction bases numbered 7, after V lost 2 bases and J lost 0 bases. The CDR3 is 17 amino acids.

The chain employs TRBV5-1 and TRBJ1-3; 9 bases map to TRBD1. CDR3 length equals 15 residues. Germline CDR1 and CDR2: SGHRS and YFSETQ. V was clipped by 1 base and J by 4 bases; unmatched bases: 3. The CDR3 sequence: CASSLRTGVGNTIYF. The CDR3 DNA reads TGCGCCAGCAGCTTGAGGACAGGGGTAGGAAACACCATATATTTT. The full variable domain, with the rest looked up from reference TRBV5-1 and TRBJ1-3, is KAGVTQTPRYLIKTRGQQVTLSCSPISGHRSVSWYQQTPGQGLQFLFEYFSETQRNKGNFPGRFSGRQFSNSRSEMNVSTLELGDSALYLCASSLRTGVGNTIYFGEGSWLTVV.

This clone was observed many times. V usage is TRBV27 and J usage is TRBJ2-7, with 10 bases fitting TRBD2. Looked up from germline, CDR1 is MNHEY and CDR2 is SMNVEV (reference sequence). V trimming: 9 bases; J trimming: 2 bases; junction bases outside the gene matches: 19. The CDR3 is made up of 18 amino acids. CDR3 bases: TGTGCCAGTGTTGGGGACGGAACTAGCGGGGTGAGGCCCTACGAGCAGTACTTC. Its protein product is CASVGDGTSGVRPYEQYF.

In this sample, this clone turned up once. The chain uses TRBV14 and TRBJ2-5; weak D call: TRBD2 (5 bases). This CDR3 spans 16 amino acids. V was shortened by 5 bases and J by 5 bases, with 21 bases between the two germline ends. The germline CDR1 and CDR2 sequences are SGHDN and FVKESK. The CDR3 sequence: CASSSGDRAFDETQYF. CDR3 DNA: TGTGCCAGCAGCAGCGGCGATAGGGCGTTTGATGAGACCCAGTACTTC. Drawing the rest from reference TRBV14 and TRBJ2-5, the complete variable domain is EAGVTQFPSHSVIEKGQTVTLRCDPISGHDNLYWYRRVMGKEIKFLLHFVKESKQDESGMPNNRFLAERTGGTYSTLKVQPAELEDSGVYFCASSSGDRAFDETQYFGPGTRLLVL.

V is TRBV28 and J is TRBJ1-1, with D maybe TRBD1 (5 bases). Germline CDR1 MDHEN, CDR2 SYDVKM. V lost 4 bases to trimming and J lost 1 base, with 10 bases between them. The CDR3 contains 14 residues. The CDR3 coding sequence is TGTGCCAGCAGTTCAAGACAGACGAACACTGAAGCTTTCTTT. Translating gives CASSSRQTNTEAFF.

The chain recombines TRBV5-1 with TRBJ2-7; 10 nucleotides line up with TRBD1. With V trimmed by 3 bases and J by 0 bases, 3 bases remained unmatched. Germline V gene sequence: CDR1 SGHRS, CDR2 YFSETQ. The CDR3 has 15 residues. The CDR3 DNA sequence: TGCGCCAGCAGCTCGGGACAGGGGAGCTCCTACGAGCAGTACTTC. Encoded protein: CASSSGQGSSYEQYF.

This chain connects TRBV5-8 to TRBJ1-1; the D gene is possibly TRBD1 (6 bases). CDR3 size: 14 residues. Germline CDR1 and CDR2: SGHTS and YDEGEE. V shed 5 bases and J shed 2 bases, with 13 bases lying between them. CDR3: CASRRGTRNTEAFF. CDR3 nucleotides: TGTGCCAGCAGAAGAGGGACACGTAACACTGAAGCTTTCTTT.

The chain links TRBV11-3 to TRBJ2-5; 15 bases agree with TRBD2. The CDR3 consists of 17 residues. Germline loops: CDR1 SGHNT, CDR2 YENEEA. Trimming at V came to 5 bases and at J to 2 bases, leaving 6 bases not matched to a gene. The CDR3 coding sequence is TGTGCCAGCAGCCAGAGGACTAGCGGGAGGGAACAAGAGACCCAGTACTTC. This translates into CASSQRTSGREQETQYF.

This rearrangement joins TRBV27 to TRBJ2-2; the D gene is possibly TRBD2 (6 bases). The germline V and J ends were trimmed by 6 bases and 4 bases, with 12 bases remaining between them. CDR1 is MNHEY, CDR2 SMNVEV, per germline (reference sequence). The CDR3 spans 14 residues. For the CDR3, the DNA is TGTGCCAGCAGGACACGGGGGAGCACCGGGGAGCTGTTTTTT. This sequence encodes CASRTRGSTGELFF.

V gene TRBV19 combines with J gene TRBJ1-2, with TRBD1 identical over 7 bases. Germline CDR1 reads LNHDA; CDR2 reads SQIVND (reference sequence). CDR3 length: 14 amino acids. The V and J ends lost 6 bases and 8 bases, in that order; junction bases with no gene match: 12. This chain's CDR3 is CASRPPTGQGGYTF. CDR3 nucleotide sequence: TGTGCCAGTAGGCCTCCGACAGGGCAGGGCGGCTACACCTTC.

V and J are TRBV27 and TRBJ1-2; weak D call: TRBD1 (6 bases). Germline CDR1 is MNHEY and CDR2 is SMNVEV (reference sequence). CDR3 length: 15 amino acids. The V end was cut by 6 bases, the J end by 4 bases, with 18 bases between. For the CDR3, the DNA is TGTGCCAGCAGCAAGGAGACAGGCCGGTTCTATGGCTACACCTTC. Translated: CASSKETGRFYGYTF.

A few counts support this clone. V gene TRBV28 combines with J gene TRBJ1-1; no firm D call. V lost 7 bases and J 2 bases, leaving 8 bases between the germline ends. CDR1 is MDHEN and CDR2 is SYDVKM in the germline V gene. The CDR3 runs 12 residues. CDR3 in DNA: TGTGCCAGCATATATAAAAACACTGAAGCTTTCTTT. Protein product: CASIYKNTEAFF.

The J gene is TRBJ1-3, the V gene TRBV5-1; D is perhaps TRBD1 (6 bases). The germline CDR1 and CDR2 sequences are SGHRS and YFSETQ. The CDR3 has 16 residues. V was cut by 0 bases and J by 4 bases, with 14 bases left in between. CDR3 bases: TGCGCCAGCAGCTTGGCAGGGGCGGTGAGGGGAAACACCATATATTTT. It encodes CASSLAGAVRGNTIYF. Complete variable domain (other parts from reference TRBV5-1 and TRBJ1-3): KAGVTQTPRYLIKTRGQQVTLSCSPISGHRSVSWYQQTPGQGLQFLFEYFSETQRNKGNFPGRFSGRQFSNSRSEMNVSTLELGDSALYLCASSLAGAVRGNTIYFGEGSWLTVV.

The V and J genes are TRBV27 and TRBJ1-5, with D hard to call. CDR1 and CDR2 from the germline V gene are MNHEY and SMNVEV (reference sequence). Trimming pared 6 bases from V and 4 bases from J, leaving 7 bases between. This CDR3 has 12 amino acids. DNA of the CDR3: TGTGCCAGCAGCCCGCTAAATCAGCCCCAGCATTTT. Translating it yields CASSPLNQPQHF.

This clone appeared a few times. This rearrangement joins TRBV28 to TRBJ2-3; D is possibly TRBD2 (6 bases). CDR3 length: 17 amino acids. Trimming removed 2 bases at V and 4 bases at J, with 19 bases between. Germline V gene sequence: CDR1 MDHEN, CDR2 SYDVKM. CDR3 sequence (DNA): TGTGCCAGCAGTTTAGGTCCCGGGAGTGGGGTCGCAGATACGCAGTATTTT. Protein: CASSLGPGSGVADTQYF.

Written as DNA, the CDR3 is TGTGCCACCGCTTCCGAACATTCCCGGGGGACCCAGTACTTC. It encodes CATASEHSRGTQYF. This chain connects TRBV7-2 to TRBJ2-5; D is perhaps TRBD2 (5 bases). The CDR3 consists of 14 residues. The germline V gene has CDR1 SGHTA and CDR2 FQGNSA. Trimming pared 10 bases from V and 7 bases from J, leaving 22 bases between.